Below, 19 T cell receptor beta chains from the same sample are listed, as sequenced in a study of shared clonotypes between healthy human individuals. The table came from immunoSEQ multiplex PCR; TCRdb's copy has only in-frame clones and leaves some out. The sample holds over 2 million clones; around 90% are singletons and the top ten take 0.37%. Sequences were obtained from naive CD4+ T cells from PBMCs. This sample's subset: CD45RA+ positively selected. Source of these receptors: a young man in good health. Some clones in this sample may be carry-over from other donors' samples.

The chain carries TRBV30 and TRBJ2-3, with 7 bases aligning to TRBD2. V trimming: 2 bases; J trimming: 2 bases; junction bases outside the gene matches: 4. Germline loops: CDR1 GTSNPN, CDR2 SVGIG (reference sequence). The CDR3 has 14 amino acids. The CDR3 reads CAWSPSGVTDTQYF. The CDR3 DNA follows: TGTGCCTGGAGTCCCAGCGGGGTCACAGATACGCAGTATTTT.

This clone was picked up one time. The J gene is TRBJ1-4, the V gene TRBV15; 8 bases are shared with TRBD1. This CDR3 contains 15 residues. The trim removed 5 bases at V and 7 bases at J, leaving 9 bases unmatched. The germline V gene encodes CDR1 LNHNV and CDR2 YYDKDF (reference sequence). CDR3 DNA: TGTGCCACCAGCCCTAGACAGGGGTCTGGTGAAAAACTGTTTTTT. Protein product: CATSPRQGSGEKLFF.

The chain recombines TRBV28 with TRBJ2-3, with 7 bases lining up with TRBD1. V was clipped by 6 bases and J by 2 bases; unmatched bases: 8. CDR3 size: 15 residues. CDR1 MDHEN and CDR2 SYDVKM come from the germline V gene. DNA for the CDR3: TGTGCCAGCAGCCACAGGGGACGGATCACAGATACGCAGTATTTT. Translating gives CASSHRGRITDTQYF. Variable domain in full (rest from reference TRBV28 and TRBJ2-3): DVKVTQSSRYLVKRTGEKVFLECVQDMDHENMFWYRQDPGLGLRLIYFSYDVKMKEKGDIPEGYSVSREKKERFSLILESASTNQTSMYLCASSHRGRITDTQYFGPGTRLTVL.

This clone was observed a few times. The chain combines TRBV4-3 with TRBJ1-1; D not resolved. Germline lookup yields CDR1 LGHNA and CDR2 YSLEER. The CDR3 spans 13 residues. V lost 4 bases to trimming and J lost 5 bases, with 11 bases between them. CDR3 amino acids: CASSLYGSTEAFF. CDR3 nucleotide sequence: TGCGCCAGCAGCCTCTACGGGAGTACTGAAGCTTTCTTT.

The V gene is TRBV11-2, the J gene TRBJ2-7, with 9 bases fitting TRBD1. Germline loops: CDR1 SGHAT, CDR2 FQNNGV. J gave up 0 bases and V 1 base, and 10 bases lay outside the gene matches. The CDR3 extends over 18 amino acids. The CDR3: CASSLVVGTGMSSYEQYF. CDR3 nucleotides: TGTGCCAGCAGCTTAGTCGTCGGGACAGGGATGAGCTCCTACGAGCAGTACTTC.

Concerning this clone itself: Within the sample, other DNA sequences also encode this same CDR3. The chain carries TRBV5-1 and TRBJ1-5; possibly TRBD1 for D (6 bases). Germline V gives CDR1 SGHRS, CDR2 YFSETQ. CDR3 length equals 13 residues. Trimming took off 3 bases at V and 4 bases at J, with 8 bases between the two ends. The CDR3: CASSSQGNQPQHF. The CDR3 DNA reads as TGCGCCAGCAGCTCCCAGGGGAATCAGCCCCAGCATTTT.

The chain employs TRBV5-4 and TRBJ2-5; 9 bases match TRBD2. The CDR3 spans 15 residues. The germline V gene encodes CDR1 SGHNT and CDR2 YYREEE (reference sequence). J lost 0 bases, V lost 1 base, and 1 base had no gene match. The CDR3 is CASSLTSGYQETQYF. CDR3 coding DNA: TGTGCCAGCAGCTTGACTAGCGGGTACCAAGAGACCCAGTACTTC.

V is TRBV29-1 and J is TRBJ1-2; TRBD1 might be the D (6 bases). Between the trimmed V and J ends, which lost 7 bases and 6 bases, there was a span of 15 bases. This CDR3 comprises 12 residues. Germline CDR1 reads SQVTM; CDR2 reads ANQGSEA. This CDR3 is CSAWDNANGYTF. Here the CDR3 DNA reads TGCAGCGCTTGGGACAACGCGAATGGCTACACCTTC.

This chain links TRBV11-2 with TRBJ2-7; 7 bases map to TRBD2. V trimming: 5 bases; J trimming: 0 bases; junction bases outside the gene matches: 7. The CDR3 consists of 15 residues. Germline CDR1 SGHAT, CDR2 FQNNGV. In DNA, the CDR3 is TGTGCCAGCAGCATTAGCGGGTCGAGCTCCTACGAGCAGTACTTC. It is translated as CASSISGSSSYEQYF.

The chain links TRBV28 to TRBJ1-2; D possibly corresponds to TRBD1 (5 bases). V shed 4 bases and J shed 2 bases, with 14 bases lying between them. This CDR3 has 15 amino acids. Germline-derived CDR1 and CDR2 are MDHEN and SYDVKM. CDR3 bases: TGTGCCAGCAGTTCGACGGGGGTAGGAAACTATGGCTACACCTTC. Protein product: CASSSTGVGNYGYTF.

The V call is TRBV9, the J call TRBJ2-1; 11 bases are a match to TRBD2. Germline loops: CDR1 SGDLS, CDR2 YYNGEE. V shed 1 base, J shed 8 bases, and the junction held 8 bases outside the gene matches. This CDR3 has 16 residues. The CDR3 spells CASSVPSGRTVDEQFF. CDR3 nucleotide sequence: TGTGCCAGCAGCGTACCTAGCGGGAGGACGGTGGATGAGCAGTTCTTC.

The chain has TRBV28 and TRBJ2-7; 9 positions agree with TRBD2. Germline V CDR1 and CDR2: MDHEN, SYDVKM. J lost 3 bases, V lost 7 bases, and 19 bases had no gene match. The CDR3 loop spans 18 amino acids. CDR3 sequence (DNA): TGTGCCAGCAACACACTAATCCCGACTAGCGGTAAGGACTACGAGCAGTACTTC. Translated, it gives CASNTLIPTSGKDYEQYF.

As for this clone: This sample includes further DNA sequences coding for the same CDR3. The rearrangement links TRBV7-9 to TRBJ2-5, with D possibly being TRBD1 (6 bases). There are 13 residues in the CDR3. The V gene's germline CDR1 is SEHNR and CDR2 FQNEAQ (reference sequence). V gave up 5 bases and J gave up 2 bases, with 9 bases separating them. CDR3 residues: CASSPTGQETQYF. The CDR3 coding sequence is TGTGCCAGCAGCCCTACAGGGCAAGAGACCCAGTACTTC.

The CDR3 DNA reads TGCGCCAGCAGGGAGGGGCGTCTAGCGGGAGGATCAGATACGCAGTATTTT. Its translation: CASREGRLAGGSDTQYF. V usage is TRBV4-1 and J usage is TRBJ2-3; 11 nucleotides agree with TRBD2. Looked up from germline, CDR1 is MGHRA and CDR2 is YSYEKL. Unmatched junction bases numbered 12, after V lost 6 bases and J lost 4 bases. CDR3 length: 17 residues.

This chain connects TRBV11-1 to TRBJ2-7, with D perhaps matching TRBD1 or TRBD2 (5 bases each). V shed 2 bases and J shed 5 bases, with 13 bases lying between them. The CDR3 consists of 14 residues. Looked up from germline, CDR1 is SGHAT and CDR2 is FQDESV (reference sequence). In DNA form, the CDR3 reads TGTGCCAGCAGCTTACCGGGGCGCATCCACGAGCAGTACTTC. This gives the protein CASSLPGRIHEQYF.

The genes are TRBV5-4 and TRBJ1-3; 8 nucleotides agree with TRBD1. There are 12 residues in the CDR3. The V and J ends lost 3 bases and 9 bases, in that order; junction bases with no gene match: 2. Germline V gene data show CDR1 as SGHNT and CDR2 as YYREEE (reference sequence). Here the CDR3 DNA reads TGTGCCAGCAGCTGGGACAGGTCCACCATATATTTT. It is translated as CASSWDRSTIYF.

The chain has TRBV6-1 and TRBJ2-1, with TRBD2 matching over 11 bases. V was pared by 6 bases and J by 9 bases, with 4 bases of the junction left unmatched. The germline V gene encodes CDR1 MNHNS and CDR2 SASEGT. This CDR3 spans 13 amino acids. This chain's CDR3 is CASRLAGVREQFF. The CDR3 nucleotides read TGTGCCAGCAGACTAGCGGGAGTGCGTGAGCAGTTCTTC.

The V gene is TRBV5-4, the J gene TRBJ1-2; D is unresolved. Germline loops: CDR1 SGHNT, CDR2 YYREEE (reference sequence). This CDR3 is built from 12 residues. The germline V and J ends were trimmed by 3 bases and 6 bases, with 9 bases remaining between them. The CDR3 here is CASSSATDGYTF. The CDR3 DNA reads TGTGCCAGCAGCTCTGCGACGGATGGCTACACCTTC.

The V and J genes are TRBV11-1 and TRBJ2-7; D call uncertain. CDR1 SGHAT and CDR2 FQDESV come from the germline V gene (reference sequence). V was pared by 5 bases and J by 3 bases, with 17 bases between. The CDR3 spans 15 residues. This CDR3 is CASSPGFRLLYEQYF. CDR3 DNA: TGTGCCAGCAGCCCCGGTTTCAGACTCCTCTACGAGCAGTACTTC.